The 20 T cell receptor beta chains listed next were all sequenced from one sample in a study of shared clonotypes between healthy human individuals. Assay: immunoSEQ multiplex PCR; the TCRdb copy retains only in-frame clones and omits some. Seen here are around 2.1 million clones, roughly 91% observed once, and the top ten hold about 1.5%. Terminally differentiated effector memory CD45RA+ cells were excluded from the naive CD8 cells, which were CD45RO-negative and positively selected for CCR7. Sequenced input: naive CD8+ T cells from PBMCs. These receptors all come from a man younger than 30 in good health. Some clones in this sample may be carry-over from other donors' samples.

The chain employs TRBV28 and TRBJ1-2, with D possibly being TRBD1 (5 bases). Germline assignment: CDR1 MDHEN and CDR2 SYDVKM. The CDR3 has 15 amino acids. Trimming removed 6 bases from V and 4 bases from J, with 18 bases in between. Here the CDR3 reads CASREVRVDIYGYTF. CDR3 nucleotides: TGTGCCAGCAGGGAAGTGAGGGTGGACATCTATGGCTACACCTTC.

This clone showed up just once. The gene calls are TRBV7-9 and TRBJ1-1; a possible D gene is TRBD1 (5 bases). The V gene lost 1 base and the J gene lost 3 bases, with 24 bases spanning the gap. Germline V lookup: CDR1 SEHNR, CDR2 FQNEAQ (reference sequence). The CDR3 contains 19 residues. CDR3 residues: CASSLVGGRRGALYTEAFF. The CDR3 DNA follows: TGTGCCAGCAGCTTAGTGGGTGGACGGAGGGGCGCGTTATACACTGAAGCTTTCTTT.

As concerns this clone: This same CDR3 is encoded by further DNA sequences in the sample. CDR3 sequence reads: CASSQDRGSEAFF. CDR3 nucleotide sequence: TGCGCCAGCAGCCAAGACCGGGGCTCTGAAGCTTTCTTT. The chain combines TRBV4-3 with TRBJ1-1; possible D gene TRBD1, 5 bases. Germline V gene sequence: CDR1 LGHNA, CDR2 YSLEER. The germline V and J ends were trimmed by 0 bases and 6 bases, with 8 bases remaining between them. The CDR3 sequence is 13 residues long.

This clone appeared a single time. The genes are TRBV5-8 and TRBJ1-5; D is perhaps TRBD1 (5 bases). This CDR3 has 13 amino acids. The V gene's germline CDR1 is SGHTS and CDR2 YDEGEE. V was shortened by 4 bases and J by 6 bases, with 11 bases between the two germline ends. CDR3 protein: CASSPGLGQPQHF. In nucleotides, the CDR3 is TGTGCCAGCAGCCCAGGGTTAGGTCAGCCCCAGCATTTT.

The V call is TRBV6-1, the J call TRBJ1-2; TRBD1 might be the D (6 bases). V was trimmed by 2 bases and J by 5 bases, leaving 18 bases between them. CDR1 is MNHNS and CDR2 is SASEGT in the germline V gene. This CDR3 has 16 residues. This CDR3 is CASSESYRVTGYGYTF. The CDR3 bases are TGTGCCAGCAGTGAAAGTTACAGGGTGACGGGGTATGGCTACACCTTC.

This clone has just one count. This same CDR3 is encoded by further DNA sequences in the sample. The rearrangement links TRBV11-2 to TRBJ2-7; D uncertain. Germline CDR1 SGHAT, CDR2 FQNNGV. V shed 3 bases and J shed 1 base, with 4 bases lying between them. This CDR3 is built from 12 residues. As DNA, the CDR3 is TGTGCCAGCAGCTTGGGATCCTACGAGCAGTACTTC. It yields the protein CASSLGSYEQYF.

The chain combines TRBV15 with TRBJ2-1; no reliable D call. The ends were cut back, 4 bases at V and 4 bases at J, with 14 bases in the middle. This CDR3 contains 15 residues. Germline values: CDR1 LNHNV, CDR2 YYDKDF (reference sequence). As DNA, the CDR3 is TGTGCCACCAGCATAGGGTACACAGCGTACAATGAGCAGTTCTTC. This gives the protein CATSIGYTAYNEQFF. Full variable domain (remainder filled in from reference TRBV15 and TRBJ2-1): DAMVIQNPRYQVTQFGKPVTLSCSQTLNHNVMYWYQQKSSQAPKLLFHYYDKDFNNEADTPDNFQSRRPNTSFCFLDIRSPGLGDTAMYLCATSIGYTAYNEQFFGPGTRLTVL.

The chain carries TRBV9 and TRBJ2-1; 8 nucleotides align to TRBD2. V gave up 2 bases and J gave up 9 bases; unmatched junction bases: 16. Per germline, CDR1 SGDLS and CDR2 YYNGEE. This CDR3 has 17 amino acids. In nucleotides, the CDR3 is TGTGCCAGCAGCGTTGAGACCGGGACTAGGATTGTCATTGAGCAGTTCTTC. Protein: CASSVETGTRIVIEQFF.

This clone was observed a single time. J is TRBJ2-5 and V is TRBV9, with D possibly matching TRBD2 (6 bases). The V end was cut by 0 bases, the J end by 7 bases, with 16 bases between. The CDR3 covers 15 residues. Per germline, CDR1 SGDLS and CDR2 YYNGEE. The CDR3 spells CASSVDSGVVGTQYF. The CDR3 DNA sequence: TGTGCCAGCAGCGTAGATTCGGGGGTGGTGGGGACCCAGTACTTC.

This chain connects TRBV7-3 to TRBJ2-1, with TRBD2 matching 9 bases. CDR1 and CDR2 (germline): SGHTA, FQGTGA. The CDR3 is made up of 17 amino acids. V lost 5 bases and J lost 6; bases outside the gene matches: 14. CDR3 region: CASSPVIAGVSGNEQFF. Here the CDR3 DNA reads TGTGCCAGCAGCCCCGTGATAGCGGGAGTTTCGGGCAATGAGCAGTTCTTC.

CDR3 in amino acids: CASSQDLTNVGTEAFF. In nucleotides, the CDR3 is TGCGCCAGCAGCCAAGATCTCACTAACGTGGGCACTGAAGCTTTCTTT. The V call is TRBV4-3, the J call TRBJ1-1; D uncertain. This CDR3 contains 16 residues. Germline V gene data show CDR1 as LGHNA and CDR2 as YSLEER. V lost 0 bases and J lost 4, with 15 bases in between.

The rearrangement links TRBV5-4 to TRBJ2-7; the D call may be TRBD1 or TRBD2 (7 bases each). Trimming stripped 3 bases from V and 3 bases from J, with 16 bases between. The V gene's germline CDR1 is SGHNT and CDR2 YYREEE (reference sequence). CDR3 length: 15 residues. The CDR3 DNA is TGTGCCAGCAGCTCGCAGGGGGGGGCGGTCTACGAGCAGTACTTC. Encoded protein: CASSSQGGAVYEQYF.

The chain links TRBV2 to TRBJ2-7; TRBD2 matches 11 bases. CDR1 and CDR2 (germline): SNHLY, FYNNEI. Unmatched junction bases numbered 12, after V lost 6 bases and J lost 5 bases. The CDR3 runs 16 residues. In DNA, the CDR3 is TGTGCCAGCAGGTTTATAGCGGGAGGGACGGCGAACGAGCAGTACTTC. Protein product: CASRFIAGGTANEQYF.

The chain joins TRBV28 to TRBJ1-1; D remains ambiguous. The ends were cut back, 2 bases at V and 0 bases at J, with 16 bases in the middle. The CDR3 contains 17 residues. Germline CDR1 MDHEN, CDR2 SYDVKM. CDR3 DNA sequence: TGTGCCAGCAGTTTAATGACAATCGGGGAAGTGAACACTGAAGCTTTCTTT. This codes for CASSLMTIGEVNTEAFF.

This chain uses TRBV5-4 with TRBJ2-1, with 7 positions matching TRBD2. The ends lost 7 bases at V and 8 bases at J; junction bases unmatched: 12. The germline CDR1 and CDR2 sequences are SGHNT and YYREEE (reference sequence). The CDR3 is 14 amino acids. The CDR3 nucleotides are TGTGCCAGCGATTTCTATGGGGGGGAGGATGAGCAGTTCTTC. Protein sequence: CASDFYGGEDEQFF. Full variable domain (rest looked up from reference TRBV5-4 and TRBJ2-1): ETGVTQSPTHLIKTRGQQVTLRCSSQSGHNTVSWYQQALGQGPQFIFQYYREEENGRGNFPPRFSGLQFPNYSSELNVNALELDDSALYLCASDFYGGEDEQFFGPGTRLTVL.

This clone occurred once. The J gene is TRBJ1-2, the V gene TRBV11-1; D might be TRBD1 (5 bases). Per the germline V gene, CDR1 is SGHAT and CDR2 is FQDESV (reference sequence). V was clipped by 5 bases and J by 13 bases, with 23 bases between them. The CDR3 is 14 amino acids. The CDR3, as DNA: TGTGCCAGCAGCCTCGAGAGGTCCTTAGGGGCTTCCACCTTC. Its translation: CASSLERSLGASTF.

The rearrangement links TRBV28 to TRBJ2-1, with 13 bases identical to TRBD2. The germline V gene has CDR1 MDHEN and CDR2 SYDVKM. V was pared by 5 bases and J by 5 bases, with 6 bases of the junction left unmatched. The CDR3 contains 16 residues. The CDR3 protein is CASSILTSGRNNEQFF. CDR3 coding DNA: TGTGCCAGCAGTATCCTGACTAGCGGGAGGAACAATGAGCAGTTCTTC.

The gene calls are TRBV29-1 and TRBJ2-7, with 7 bases identical to TRBD1. With 4 bases clipped from V and 1 base from J, the junction kept 10 bases outside the gene matches. CDR3 length: 15 residues. In germline, CDR1 is SQVTM, CDR2 ANQGSEA. The CDR3 DNA sequence: TGCAGCGTTGTTATTTGGGACAGCAGATCCTACGAGCAGTACTTC. Its protein product is CSVVIWDSRSYEQYF.

Remarks on this clone: The identical CDR3 is also encoded by other nucleotide sequences in the sample. The chain uses TRBV27 and TRBJ2-1; TRBD2 matches 9 bases. CDR1 is MNHEY and CDR2 is SMNVEV in the germline V gene (reference sequence). V lost 5 bases to trimming and J lost 4 bases; unmatched junction nucleotides: 3. The CDR3 is 14 amino acids. CDR3 sequence (DNA): TGTGCCAGCAGTCTTAGCGGGAGTTACAATGAGCAGTTCTTC. Its protein product is CASSLSGSYNEQFF.

The table lists this clone with a count of one. The chain has TRBV9 and TRBJ2-5, with 7 bases aligning to TRBD1. Germline assignment: CDR1 SGDLS and CDR2 YYNGEE. CDR3 length equals 16 residues. J gave up 0 bases and V 4 bases, and 9 bases lay outside the gene matches. This CDR3 reads CASSLRTGRYQETQYF. The CDR3 coding sequence is TGTGCCAGCAGCCTCCGGACAGGTAGATACCAAGAGACCCAGTACTTC.